Given below is one T cell receptor beta chain in context. Its antigen is not known. Clones were read by immunoSEQ multiplex PCR, and TCRdb kept only the in-frame ones, dropping some. The sample lists over 100,000 clones; 89% were seen once. V dropped 5 bases and J dropped 5; count of bases not matched to a gene: 6. The germline CDR1 and CDR2 sequences are MNHEY and SVGAGI. This CDR3 region has 14 residues. The data were taken from a study of cytomegalovirus exposure and HLA in healthy donors. The study's findings and limits: It was confirmed in vitro that three of the CMV-associated chains were specific for CMV antigens. Overall, around 160 TCR beta chains were annotated as cytomegalovirus-associated. Rarity characterized most TCR sequences, yet some public TCRs appeared in many donors.

This clonotype originated in a woman aged 18 to 35 in good health and CMV-seronegative. The chain uses TRBV6-5 and TRBJ1-2; 9 positions agree with TRBD1. The sequenced sample consisted of PBMCs. The CDR3 coding sequence is TGTGCCAGCAGTGTACAGGGGGCGCGTTATGGCTACACCTTC. Amino acid sequence: CASSVQGARYGYTF.